This entry concerns a single TCR beta chain. Its antigen is still unknown. It has no much larger one-base neighbor in the sample; base qualities were not kept. This sample is drawn from a study of cytomegalovirus exposure and HLA in healthy donors (dated by TCRdb to 2015 to 2018). Notes on the research overall: According to an earlier analysis of 587 of the donors, roughly 180 million T cells yielded 120 million or so unique TCR beta sequences and about 300 Gb of sequence data. Roughly 300 gigabases of sequencing data and approximately 93 million unique TCR sequences were included in an early release covering about 700 HLA-typed donors. Of the 300 to 450 genotyped donors, 70% to 90% were placed in the genetic ancestry cluster associated with self-reported Caucasian donors. The aim of the study was to test whether cataloging public T cell receptors could identify signatures of past pathogen exposure. The T cell repertoires of around 670 subjects were profiled by immunosequencing and related to cytomegalovirus serostatus. In addition to the first cohort of 650 to 750 subjects, a separate validation cohort of 120 different subjects was used. To predict cytomegalovirus infection status, the study combined high-throughput TCR immunosequencing, statistical association of individual TCRs with disease status, and machine learning. A later analysis re-analyzed previously published TCR beta repertoires from roughly 600 donors and added high-resolution HLA genotyping to study TCR occurrence patterns. Rather than drawing on any new phenotypic data, the later analysis identified candidate immune exposures from TCR beta sequences and the way those sequences occurred across donors. An earlier analysis of several hundred of the donors applied high-throughput TCR beta sequencing to assess whether each TCR beta V gene segment acted as functional or pseudogenic. Alongside the repertoire data, information on donor age, sex, ethnicity and CMV serostatus was compiled. In a later genetic analysis, genome-wide SNP genotypes for about three fifths of the roughly 670 donors were used, and that subset was treated as a discovery cohort. All discovery cohort repertoires had been generated on a single sequencing platform. HLA typing included class I and class II loci at four-digit resolution. Typing coverage differed by locus: A, B, C, DRB1 and DQB1 were typed in roughly 620-630 donors, DQA1 in 500 to 550, DPA1 in 600 to 610, and DPB1 in 400 to 490. A few DR-DQ haplotypes were handled as single units for association and clustering because linkage in the cohort was strong. Among a few hundred genotyped donors of the cohort, an average of 235,054 unique TCR beta nucleotide sequences were sequenced per donor, roughly 20% of them non-productive. General conclusions and limits of the study: Broadly in line with IMGT annotations, most TCR beta V segments showed up in productive rearrangements about 87% or about 30% of the time in an earlier analysis of 587 of the donors. A later analysis reported that several top co-occurrence clusters appeared linked to parvovirus B19, influenza, CMV and Epstein-Barr virus. According to a later analysis, TCR association rates differed among HLA loci, with DRB1 alleles showing the most associated TCRs and HLA-C alleles showing the fewest. About 17 rarely observed V segments, including chromosome 9 orphons, were excluded from the earlier analysis of 550 to 700 of the donors because counts were too low. A few of the identified cytomegalovirus-associated TCR beta chains were confirmed in vitro to be specific for cytomegalovirus antigens. A later analysis found that most CMV-associated TCR beta chains appeared HLA-restricted, with HLA associations seemingly driven largely by CMV exposure. According to a later genetic analysis, donors in an Asian-associated ancestry cluster had fewer N-insertions in productive TCRs than the approximately 630-donor mean. The presence/absence analyses assumed that sequencing depth was roughly uniform across donors, and that assumption may not be true. Correlated functional status among segregating V segments might reflect linkage disequilibrium, but an unknown experimental factor could not be ruled out. Most TCR sequences were observed very rarely across donors, whereas some public TCRs were present in many individuals. Specific HLA alleles were associated with 15,000 to 20,000 TCR beta sequences at a false discovery rate of 0.05 in a later analysis. In the study, 150 to 200 TCR beta chains were listed as associated with cytomegalovirus. HLA typing was unavailable for some donors at each locus, so association tests used only the typed subset. For the cohort, immune exposure information was limited to CMV serostatus. A later analysis found that HLA-associated TCR beta chains were more clonally expanded and had lower generation probabilities than equally common non-associated chains. The cohort was sequenced for TCR beta chains only, and without alpha or paired-chain data the features that could be detected were limited. According to the authors, the approach could potentially be generalized to other disease states and immunological phenotypes. A cluster of highly shared sequence variants was judged likely to be a technical artifact of the sequencing pipeline. Some IMGT-functional V segments, including TRBV6-2 and TRBV6-3, could not be distinguished by the 87-base-pair reads and were therefore excluded. The classifier was reported to diagnose cytomegalovirus status with high specificity and sensitivity in both the original and validation cohorts. An association between a missense DCLRE1C variant and V-gene and J-gene trimming of TCR beta chains was found in a later genetic analysis and replicated in an independent cohort. A further reported finding was that TCR beta sequences accurately predicted the HLA-A and HLA-B alleles for most subjects in the first cohort. Assigning TCR associations to individual alleles was difficult when HLA alleles, especially DR and DQ, strongly co-occurred.

The cohort consisted of 650 to 700 healthy bone marrow donors. At the time of sampling, every cohort member was nominally healthy, though immune exposures that went unrecorded were likely present. The donor was CMV seropositive and was included in the group of some 290 seropositive cohort members. Every donor gave a peripheral blood sample, and the peripheral blood mononuclear cells from that sample were used for TCR beta sequencing. Genomic DNA was extracted from the blood cell samples with the Qiagen DNeasy Blood Extraction Kit. Trimming takes 4 bases off V and 8 bases off J; junction bases not matched to a gene: 10. Its CDR3 holds 16 amino acids, cysteine through phenylalanine. Of the read, only the CDR3 DNA is kept; its 48 bases are in frame from base 1. Via the germline V gene, CDR1 is SGHRS and CDR2 YFSETQ. The library was generated by the immunoSEQ multiplex PCR assay. For the multiplex PCR, a mixture combining 60 forward primers for TCR Vbeta segments and 13 reverse primers for TCR Jbeta segments was used. A multiplex PCR assay on genomic DNA amplified the CDR3 region of rearranged TCR beta genes. On the Illumina HiSeq System, the amplified TCR beta libraries were sequenced as 87-base-pair reads. The published analysis was carried out like this. In a later analysis, approximately 74 million unique TCR beta chains were counted across the 666 repertoires, and roughly 11 million of these chains were shared by at least two donors. Raw reads were error-corrected and collapsed into unique sequences with a nearest-neighbor algorithm that merged closely related sequences to remove PCR and sequencing errors. Alignment of CDR3 sequences to IMGT reference sequences was used to assign V, D and J gene segments. For a sequence to be retained, a match of at least six nucleotides was required to both a V gene segment and a J gene segment. A rearrangement counted as productive if the CDR3 had no stop codons and remained in frame with V and J, and every other rearrangement counted as non-productive. CDR3 was defined by IMGT convention, running from the second conserved V-encoded cysteine to the conserved J-encoded phenylalanine. The earlier analysis of some 550 of the donors excluded any sequence lacking an unambiguous match to a single V gene segment. In an earlier analysis of about 590 of the donors, a V segment was called functional when productive rearrangements were above 56.7%, and segregating when the standard deviation between donors exceeded 5%. A statistical classification framework was built for diagnosing cytomegalovirus status from the catalog of TCR beta chain sequences. In a later analysis, TCR nucleotide sequences were compared against IMGT/GENE-DB human TR gene sequences so that V and J genes could be assigned. Using the TCRdist pipeline, a later analysis assigned CDR3 sequences along with most-parsimonious VDJ recombination scenarios. In a later analysis, each TCR beta chain was defined by its CDR3 amino acid sequence together with its V-gene family, and reads lacking a unique V-gene family were excluded. To address suspected cross-contamination and a sequencing artifact, a later analysis removed under 600 highly shared, low-generation-probability nucleotide sequences. A later analysis calculated a clonal expansion index for each public chain from normalized within-repertoire ranks of inferred template counts. In a later analysis, generation probabilities were computed with a VDJ recombination model fitted to out-of-frame rearrangements, and the resulting probabilities were checked against IGoR. Hypergeometric tests were used in a later analysis to score TCR-TCR, TCR-HLA and TCR-CMV co-occurrence, with a repertoire-size bias correction applied to the TCR pairs. To estimate false discovery rates, a later analysis permuted the HLA or CMV assignments 20 times. In a later analysis, co-occurring TCRs were grouped with DBSCAN, and TCRdist sequence similarity was added when clustering was performed within HLA-allele-positive subsets. For co-occurrence clustering, repertoires with fewer than 30,000 or more than 120,000 public chains were excluded, along with four or five repertoires with anomalous nucleotide sharing. Sourced from immuneACCESS, this table was stored by TCRdb with only in-frame sequences that have V and J called. A share of the clones is absent; for the studies checked, an unresolved V gene accounts for under half, and the remainder has no known explanation. V, J and clone size are taken as reported in that table, and D and trimming were inferred from the DNA itself. The table for this sample lists roughly 120,000 clones; around 76% of them were counted only once. Clones ranked in the top ten supply over 25% of the sample.

The rearranged segments are TRBV5-1 and TRBJ1-4; TRBD1 lines up with 11 middle nucleotides. The clonotype comes from a man aged 55 to 70 in good health and CMV-seropositive. The sequenced sample was PBMCs. The CDR3 has the sequence CASSQGQGDRMEKLFF. In nucleotides, the sequence is TGCGCCAGCAGCCAGGGACAGGGGGATCGGATGGAAAAACTGTTTTTT.